This TCR beta chain was retrieved from a study of blood T cell repertoires in COVID-19. Across the whole study: Collection of acute and convalescent COVID-19 samples took place in the United States, Italy and Spain. PBMCs, B-cell-depleted T cells, or T cells provided the cDNA or gDNA that made up the material.

Per the authors' pipeline: Cell counts per sample came from amplifying reference gene primers. Using immunoSEQ multiplex PCR, the repertoire was profiled, and TCRdb retains in-frame clones only, with some absent. That table is the source of V, J and clone size, and D and trimming were worked out from the DNA. Here the sample spans approximately 80,000 clones, approximately 88% being singletons. There are 16 residues in the CDR3. V gave up 4 bases and J gave up 3 bases; unmatched junction bases: 9. Germline lookup yields CDR1 LNHDA and CDR2 SQIVND (reference sequence). The source material was peripheral blood. The receptor was isolated from a woman of 80 years or more with acute or convalescent COVID-19. The gene calls are TRBV19 and TRBJ2-3; 8 bases are shared with TRBD1. The CDR3 DNA reads TGTGCCAGTAGTACCACAGGGGGTAAAGGTACAGATACGCAGTATTTT. It is translated as CASSTTGGKGTDTQYF.